The clone carrying this T cell receptor (beta chain) was recorded once. These data belong to a study of cytomegalovirus exposure and HLA in healthy donors. Use of 60 Vbeta and 13 Jbeta primers characterized the PCR. Profiling relied on immunoSEQ multiplex PCR, and the TCRdb table lists in-frame clones only, not all of them. The sample records under 150,000 clones, 83% being singletons. Trimming shortened V by 2 bases and J by 5 bases, and 9 bases separated the two germline ends. Germline V gene data show CDR1 as MNHEY and CDR2 as SVGAGI. The CDR3 has 14 amino acids. V gene TRBV6-5 combines with J gene TRBJ1-4; tentative D call: TRBD1 (5 bases). The receptor comes from a man aged 35 to 55 in good health and CMV-seronegative. The sequenced sample was PBMCs. For the CDR3, the DNA is TGTGCCAGCAGTTACGGGGGGTCAAATGAAAAACTGTTTTTT. This translates into CASSYGGSNEKLFF.